This TCR beta chain was observed in a study of vaccination effects on CD4 cells after COVID-19. The culture ran for around ten days before CD4+ T cells were isolated. Only in-frame clones appear in the TCRdb table, and some are missing; sequencing was by immunoSEQ multiplex PCR. This table has some 63,000 clones, approximately 72% appearing once. This clone appeared once. Antigen: not known. Germline CDR1 MNHEY, CDR2 SVGAGI. Between the trimmed V and J ends, which lost 9 bases and 0 bases, there was a span of 15 bases. The CDR3 contains 15 residues. Sequencing was performed on CD4+ T cells from PBMCs cultured without peptide, taken before COVID-19 vaccination. The TCR sequence derives from a human donor who had a prior SARS-CoV-2 infection. J is TRBJ1-3 and V is TRBV6-5, with a possible D match to TRBD1 (5 bases). In nucleotides, the CDR3 is TGTGCCAGTTGGCGTGGAGGGGCCTCTGGAAACACCATATATTTT. Its translation is CASWRGGASGNTIYF.